The rows below give T cell receptor beta chains drawn from one sample of a study of blood T cell repertoires in COVID-19. The method was immunoSEQ multiplex PCR; TCRdb's version includes in-frame clones alone and lacks a portion of them. Of some 220,000 clones listed, over 80% are singletons. Sequencing was performed on peripheral blood. The source is a human donor in a cohort sampled during active COVID-19. Each CDR3 is given without its conserved first and last residue.

j_gene	v_gene	CDR3aa
TRBJ1-6	TRBV30	AWNPGTVNSPLH
TRBJ2-3	TRBV12-5	ASGPGLAGSVTTDTQY
TRBJ2-7	TRBV29-1	SVEPTGGGHYEQY
TRBJ2-5	TRBV5-1	ASSPGQGLGETQY
TRBJ1-2	TRBV9	ASSGRDRNYGYT
TRBJ1-2	TRBV19	ASSGFGAASNYGYT
TRBJ1-2	TRBV24-1	ATSDFSGYGYT
TRBJ1-1	TRBV25-1	ASSDLLMNTEAF
TRBJ1-5	TRBV5-5	ASSDRDTHQPQH
TRBJ1-5	TRBV4-1	ASSQTDRGDNQPQH
TRBJ1-2	TRBV7-9	ASSLWGEDGYT
TRBJ1-5	TRBV5-1	ASSLGAENQPQH
TRBJ2-7	TRBV28	ASSPAGQHYEQY
TRBJ1-4	TRBV6-5	ASRTGVGEKLF
TRBJ2-3	TRBV24-1	AIGVDTQY
TRBJ1-1	TRBV4-1	ASSQLGQAALNTEAF
TRBJ2-5	TRBV11-1	ASSLGDWRTQY
TRBJ1-5	TRBV21-1	ASSKVIRGYSNQPQH
TRBJ2-7	TRBV18	ASSPPGQGRQY
TRBJ2-2	TRBV24-1	ATSEAEETGKGNTGELF
TRBJ1-6	TRBV10-3	AISRGGVDSPLH
TRBJ2-1	TRBV29-1	SVWDKYNEQF
TRBJ2-7	TRBV27	ASSRAGQAHLYEQY
TRBJ2-1	TRBV6-1	ASSEAWGSASPHEQF
TRBJ1-1	TRBV30	AWRGTGATEAF
TRBJ1-2	TRBV6-5	ASSYLDRGKTHGYT
TRBJ2-1	TRBV24-1	ATSDLGTSGSSEQF
TRBJ1-1	TRBV7-9	ASTTPGSTEAF
TRBJ1-2	TRBV6-1	ASSDSLYGYT